What follows describes a single T cell receptor beta chain. Its target is unknown. The entry originates in a study of Ad26.COV2.S vaccination and SARS-CoV-2 variants. Notes on the study in general: Reports say spike-specific CD8+ and CD4+ T cell responses covered substantial breadth after vaccination. Among vaccine recipients, spike-specific TCR breadth exceeded that of placebo recipients. Vaccine recipients and placebo recipients showed similar non-spike TCR breadth.

Using immunoSEQ multiplex PCR, the repertoire was profiled, and TCRdb retains in-frame clones only, with some absent. The table has roughly 140,000 clones, just over 85% seen once; the top ten hold approximately 5.1%. CDR1 and CDR2 (germline): SGDLS, YYNGEE. Trimming removed 4 bases at V and 0 bases at J, with 11 bases between. The CDR3 is made up of 15 amino acids. The clonotype was recovered from a human donor who had recovered from COVID-19. The sequences come from peripheral blood, collected after recovery from COVID-19. This sequence joins TRBV9 and TRBJ2-1, with D tentatively TRBD1 (6 bases). Here the CDR3 DNA reads TGTGCCAGCAGCCATGGACAGCTCTCCTACAATGAGCAGTTCTTC. This translates into CASSHGQLSYNEQFF. Variable domain in full (rest from reference TRBV9 and TRBJ2-1): DSGVTQTPKHLITATGQRVTLRCSPRSGDLSVYWYQQSLDQGLQFLIQYYNGEERAKGNILERFSAQQFPDLHSELNLSSLELGDSALYFCASSHGQLSYNEQFFGPGTRLTVL.